This TCR beta chain originates from a study of CD8+CD57+ T cells in acquired aplastic anemia. Genomic DNA, serving as template, underwent TCR beta VDJ and CDR3 profiling. TCRdb used MiXCR to reprocess the reads, holding one entry per CDR3 protein. Among about 180,000 distinct CDR3 sequences, approximately 45% were seen once, and the ten largest hold about 2.9%. The length of the CDR3 is 12 residues. Germline lookup yields CDR1 DFQATT and CDR2 SNEGSKA (reference sequence). Deletions cut 1 base from V and 4 bases from J, with 7 bases between. The chain employs TRBV20-1 and TRBJ1-1; D uncertain. Material for sequencing was sorted CD4+, CD8+, or CD8+CD57+ T cells (not recorded which) from PBMCs. The sequence was obtained from a human donor in good health. The chain's CDR3 is CSARVGSTEAFF. Here the CDR3 DNA reads TGCAGTGCTAGAGTAGGGAGCACTGAAGCTTTCTTT.